A selection of T cell receptor beta chains follows, all from one sample in a study of blood T cell repertoires in COVID-19. The protocol was immunoSEQ multiplex PCR, while the TCRdb copy is restricted to in-frame clones and leaves out a portion. The repertoire holds about 140,000 clones, with about 86% as singletons. The source material was peripheral blood. These receptor sequences come from a woman aged 55-75 years with acute or convalescent COVID-19. Each CDR3 is given with its conserved first and last residue. A D gene is named only where the DNA matches it firmly. Clone size is stated in some rows and not others, as once, few, many or a class when expanded.

d_call	clone_size	v_call	j_call	cdr3_aa	cdr3_nt
NA	NA	TRBV6-5	TRBJ2-2	CASIRSLNTGELFF	TGTGCCAGCATTCGTTCCCTGAACACCGGGGAGCTGTTTTTT
TRBD1	NA	TRBV13	TRBJ1-5	CAIYRGSNQPQHF	TGTGCCATCTACAGGGGGAGCAATCAGCCCCAGCATTTT
NA	NA	TRBV6-1	TRBJ2-3	CASSERWNRAFSDTQYF	TGTGCCAGCAGTGAAAGATGGAACAGGGCCTTTTCAGATACGCAGTATTTT
NA	NA	TRBV29-1	TRBJ1-2	CSVEDRGGYTF	TGCAGCGTTGAGGACCGCGGGGGCTACACCTTC
TRBD2	NA	TRBV10-3	TRBJ2-7	CAISDTSGSSYEQYF	TGTGCCATCAGTGATACTAGCGGGTCGTCCTACGAGCAGTACTTC
TRBD1	NA	TRBV4-1	TRBJ1-5	CASSQASGQGGGNQPQHF	TGCGCCAGCAGCCAAGCCTCGGGACAGGGAGGGGGCAATCAGCCCCAGCATTTT
NA	few	TRBV30	TRBJ1-4	CAWSLDEKLFF	TGTGCCTGGAGTCTAGATGAAAAACTGTTTTTT
NA	once	TRBV5-6	TRBJ2-1	CASSLWAGQHHNEQFF	TGTGCCAGCAGCTTGTGGGCAGGGCAACATCACAATGAGCAGTTCTTC
TRBD2	NA	TRBV28	TRBJ2-1	CASSLLGGSSYNEQFF	TGTGCCAGCAGTCTCCTCGGCGGGAGCTCCTACAATGAGCAGTTCTTC
TRBD2	NA	TRBV6-5	TRBJ2-1	CASTTGRGARYEQFF	TGTGCCAGTACGACCGGGCGGGGGGCGAGGTATGAGCAGTTCTTC
NA	NA	TRBV6-5	TRBJ1-1	CASSYGQMNTEAFF	TGTGCCAGCAGTTACGGGCAGATGAACACTGAAGCTTTCTTT
NA	NA	TRBV3-1/TRBV3-2	TRBJ2-1	CASSHRTPEQFF	TGTGCCAGCAGCCATAGGACTCCTGAGCAGTTCTTC
NA	NA	TRBV25-1	TRBJ1-3	CASSTPGKTGNTIYF	TGTGCCAGCAGTACCCCCGGGAAGACTGGAAACACCATATATTTT